This entry concerns a single T cell receptor (beta chain). No antigen is known for it. Qualities for individual bases were not recorded, and no much larger clone is one base off. These data belong to a study of beta chain features in type 1 diabetes (dated by TCRdb to 2017 to 2018). In terms of the full investigation: Mean age, gender distribution, total cell number and subset yield were not different between patients and healthy donors. A total of about 100 million sorted cells were examined across all samples, and RNA yield correlated strongly with the number of cells per subset. In the study, TCRB repertoires of sorted circulating CD4+ T cell subsets from recently diagnosed type 1 diabetes patients were compared with those of matched healthy donors. Whereas all 30 or so donors provided naive and central memory subsets, regulatory and stem cell-like memory subsets were isolated from just 8 patients and roughly eight healthy donors. Beyond this particular receptor, the publication reports: PCR may preferentially amplify shorter templates, but because patient and control samples were amplified and corrected together, any resulting skew would affect both groups equally. Patients with type 1 diabetes made fewer insertions and deleted more nucleotides at VDJ recombination sites, implying thymic rearrangement abnormalities. Because cDNA rather than genomic DNA was sequenced, highly expressing activated cells could have been over-represented, although no difference in activation and CD3 levels was found between groups. Because the HLA sub-analyses included only small numbers of individuals, any influence of HLA type on TCRB rearrangement was left unresolved. In all four CD4+ subsets, TCRB CDR3 length was moderately but significantly shorter in type 1 diabetes patients. The naive, central memory and regulatory TCRB repertoires appeared to resemble one another more closely among patients than among healthy donors.

At the junction V is shortened by 3 bases and J by 4 bases, with 16 bases in between. Taken from cysteine to phenylalanine, the CDR3 has 15 residues. The CDR3 DNA has 45 bases and is translated from base 1. CDR1 and CDR2 are read off the germline V gene as SGDLS and YYNGEE. The High Capacity cDNA Reverse Transcription Kit was used to reverse transcribe all of the isolated RNA, meaning that expressed TCRB transcripts were what got sequenced. Deep immunoSEQ sequencing was applied to naive, central memory and regulatory T cell samples, giving an average of about 3.6 million total reads per sample. Sorted cells were lysed in RLT buffer, and RNA was extracted using DNase-treated RNeasy Micro or Mini kits according to cell number. Each cell subset was processed on its own to prevent cross-contamination, while patient and healthy donor samples were processed together. The immunoSEQ multiplex PCR was used to amplify TCRB sequences from cDNA, generating 87-bp fragments that spanned the CDR3 region. Amplicons were sequenced on the Illumina HiSeq platform. Processing in the source paper ran as follows. PCR bias was computationally corrected using synthetic template baselines, reads within Hamming distance 2 were collapsed, and singletons that could not be merged were discarded. Reads were aligned against IMGT so that V, D and J genes, CDR3 length and insertions or deletions at six rearrangement sites could be assigned. Within each subset, clonotype counts were normalized to sorted cell number, and only after that were true diversity and Gini coefficients computed with the tcR R package. Repertoire sharing was quantified using the overlap coefficient calculated on TCRB nucleotide sequences. Held by TCRdb, this immuneACCESS table contains in-frame sequences only and omits some clones. Under half of the omission traces to an unresolved V gene where checked; the cause of the rest is unknown. V and J calls and clone size are given by that table; D and trimming were obtained from the DNA. The table for this sample lists around 170,000 clones; 7% to 9.5% of them were counted only once. In total, the top ten clones hold under 0.85% of the sample.

A single peripheral blood draw of about 116 mL on average was collected from each donor into heparinised tubes. Using a panel that included CD45RO, CCR7, CD25, CD127, CD95 and CD27, naive, central memory, regulatory and stem cell-like memory CD4+ T cells were sorted on a BD FACSAria II. Every sorted population had a purity above 95%. PBMCs were isolated right away by Lymphoprep density gradient centrifugation and were stained directly, without culture. To minimize batch effects, samples were stained and sorted in pairs, one healthy donor with one patient per experiment. The sequence came from a young woman with type 1 diabetes. The chain was built from TRBV9 and TRBJ1-2; the D region possibly corresponds to TRBD1 (6 bases align). The sample was central memory CD4+ T cells from blood. Here the CDR3 is given as CASSATTGLAYGYTF. The DNA sequence follows: TGTGCCAGCAGCGCTACGACAGGACTAGCCTATGGCTACACCTTC.